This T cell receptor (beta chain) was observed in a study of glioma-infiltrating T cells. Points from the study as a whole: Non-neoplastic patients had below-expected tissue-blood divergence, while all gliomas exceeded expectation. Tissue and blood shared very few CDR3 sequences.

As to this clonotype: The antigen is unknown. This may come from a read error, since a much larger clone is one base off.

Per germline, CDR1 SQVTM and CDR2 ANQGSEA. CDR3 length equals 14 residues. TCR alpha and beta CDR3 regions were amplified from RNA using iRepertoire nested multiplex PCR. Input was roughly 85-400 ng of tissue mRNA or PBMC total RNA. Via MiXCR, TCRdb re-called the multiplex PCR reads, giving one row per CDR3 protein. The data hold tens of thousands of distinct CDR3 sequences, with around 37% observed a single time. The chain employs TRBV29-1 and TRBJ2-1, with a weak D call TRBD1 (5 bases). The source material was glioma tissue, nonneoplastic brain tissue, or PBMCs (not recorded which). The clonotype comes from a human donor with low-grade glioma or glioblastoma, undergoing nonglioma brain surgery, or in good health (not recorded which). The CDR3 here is CSVEALGRQSEQSF. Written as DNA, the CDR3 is TGCAGCGTTGAGGCTCTCGGGCGACAGAGCGAGCAGTCCTTC.